Listed below are T cell receptor beta chains from one sample, sequenced in a study of identical twins. TCRdb analysed the 5' RACE reads with MiXCR anew, one entry per CDR3 protein. The sample lists 200,000 to 300,000 distinct CDR3 sequences, 10% to 13% occurring once. Sequences were obtained from memory T cells sorted from blood. The receptors were sampled from a man between 50 and 59 years old in good health. The CDR3 runs from the conserved cysteine through the conserved F or W. D genes are given only for firm matches. Size is stated for part of the rows, as once, few or many counts, or as a class when the clone is expanded.

V gene,D gene,J gene,clone size,CDR3 DNA,CDR3 protein
TRBV5-1,-,TRBJ2-1,few,TGCGCCAGCAGATCTGAGCGCCATGAGCAGTTCTTC,CASRSERHEQFF
TRBV20-1,-,TRBJ1-5,many,TGCAGTGCTAGTAAGGGGTCCGGCAGCAATCAGCCCCAGCATTTT,CSASKGSGSNQPQHF
TRBV20-1,TRBD2,TRBJ2-1,-,TGCAGTGCTAGAGATCCCCTCAGGGCGGGGGTGGGCAATGAGCAGTTCTTC,CSARDPLRAGVGNEQFF
TRBV24-1,-,TRBJ2-1,many,TGTGTCCACCATATAACTGGCCCTCCTTCCTCCTACAATGAGCAGTTCTTC,CVHHITGPPSSYNEQFF
TRBV7-9,TRBD1,TRBJ1-1,-,TGTGCCAGCAGCCTTGGGACAGTGTTTGGAAACACTGAAGCTTTCTTT,CASSLGTVFGNTEAFF
TRBV7-9,-,TRBJ1-1,once,TGTGCCAGCAGCTCCCTTTACCCTGAACTCATGAACACTGAAGCTTTCTTT,CASSSLYPELMNTEAFF
TRBV12-3/TRBV12-4,-,TRBJ1-2,many,TGTGCCAGCAGTTTAGTGGGGGACGGAGTTCGCACCTTC,CASSLVGDGVRTF
TRBV7-2,-,TRBJ1-4,many,TGTGCCAGCAGCTTACTCTTGGGAGGAGAAAAACTGTTTTTT,CASSLLLGGEKLFF
TRBV7-9,-,TRBJ1-1,many,TGTGCCACGGGAGTGAACACTGAAGCTTTCTTT,CATGVNTEAFF
TRBV7-2,-,TRBJ2-5,few,TGTGCCAGCAGCTTAGAGGGTGGCGGTGGTGGTACCCAGTACTTC,CASSLEGGGGGTQYF
TRBV20-1,TRBD2,TRBJ2-1,many,TGCAGTGCAAAGACTAGCGGGAGGCGGAATGAGCAGTTCTTC,CSAKTSGRRNEQFF
TRBV7-3,-,TRBJ2-1,once,TGTGCCAGCAGCTTAGACCCAAACAATGAGCAGTTCTTC,CASSLDPNNEQFF
TRBV6-2/TRBV6-3,TRBD1,TRBJ1-2,many,TGTGCCAGCAGCTTGACAGGGAACTATGGCTACACCTTC,CASSLTGNYGYTF
TRBV4-2,TRBD1,TRBJ1-2,-,TGTGCCAGCAGCCAAGAGACAGGGCCGGTATATGGCTACACCTTC,CASSQETGPVYGYTF
TRBV28,TRBD2,TRBJ2-3,many,TGTGCCAGCAGTCCCGGGACTAGCGCAGATACGCAGTATTTT,CASSPGTSADTQYF
TRBV12-3/TRBV12-4,-,TRBJ1-3,many,TGTGCCAGCAGCAGGGACGAGCGGGGAAACACCATATATTTT,CASSRDERGNTIYF
TRBV20-1,TRBD1,TRBJ2-7,many,TGCAGTGCTAGAGATATCGCGGCAGGGGGCCACCTAATCTACGAGCAGTACTTC,CSARDIAAGGHLIYEQYF
TRBV9,-,TRBJ1-1,-,TGTGCCAGCAGCGCCATTTGGGCAGTGAACACTGAAGCTTTCTTT,CASSAIWAVNTEAFF
TRBV3-1,-,TRBJ1-5,few,TGTGCCAGCAGCCAAGATCCTCTCAATCAGCCCCAGCATTTT,CASSQDPLNQPQHF
TRBV12-3/TRBV12-4,TRBD1,TRBJ1-5,many,TGTGCCAGCAGCTCCCGGGCAGGGGGCTCTCAGCCCCAGCATTTT,CASSSRAGGSQPQHF
TRBV4-1,TRBD1,TRBJ1-5,many,TGCGCCAGCAGCCACCCACAGGGGTCGGGTGGCAATCAGCCCCAGCATTTT,CASSHPQGSGGNQPQHF
TRBV7-3,TRBD1,TRBJ2-2,few,TGTGCCAGCAGCTCCGGACAGGATGTCACCGGGGAGCTGTTTTTT,CASSSGQDVTGELFF
TRBV5-1,-,TRBJ1-4,few,TGCGCCAGCAGCTTGGAACAGACAGAAAAACTGTTTTTT,CASSLEQTEKLFF
TRBV4-3,TRBD2,TRBJ2-3,many,TGCGCCAGCAGCCAAGATCGTGCGCTAGCGGGAGTTACAGATACGCAGTATTTT,CASSQDRALAGVTDTQYF
TRBV11-2,TRBD1,TRBJ2-7,-,TGTGCCAGCAGCTTAGTCAATTCCGGGACAGGGGGCTACGAGCAGTACTTC,CASSLVNSGTGGYEQYF
TRBV20-1,-,TRBJ2-6,-,TGCAGTGCTAGAGTGGCGAGCTTTAACTCTGGGGCCAACGTCCTGACTTTC,CSARVASFNSGANVLTF
TRBV4-3,TRBD2,TRBJ2-2,once,TGCGCCAGCAGTCCTACGGCTGCGGGAGGGATGTACACCGGGGAGCTGTTTTTT,CASSPTAAGGMYTGELFF
TRBV15,-,TRBJ2-5,many,TGTGCCACCAGCAGAGATAGAGAGACCCAGTACTTC,CATSRDRETQYF
TRBV4-3,TRBD2,TRBJ2-7,-,TGCGCCAGCAGCCAAGGGGCGGGGGGGCGGTACGAGCAGTACTTC,CASSQGAGGRYEQYF
TRBV5-1,-,TRBJ1-1,-,TGCGCCAGCAGCTTGATGGGGAGGGGGACTGAAGCTTTCTTT,CASSLMGRGTEAFF
TRBV24-1,TRBD1,TRBJ2-5,-,TGTGCCACCAGTGATTCTTGGGGACAGGGTGTTGGAGGCCAAGAGACCCAGTACTTC,CATSDSWGQGVGGQETQYF
TRBV9,TRBD1,TRBJ2-1,-,TGTGCCAGCAGCGAGCGACAGGGGGCATGGTACAATGAGCAGTTCTTC,CASSERQGAWYNEQFF
TRBV7-9,-,TRBJ2-1,many,TGTGCCAGCAGCTTAAATGCGGGGGCGGGGTATGAGCAGTTCTTC,CASSLNAGAGYEQFF
TRBV7-8,-,TRBJ2-5,-,TGTGCCAGCAACCAGCCGGGACAAGACCAAGAGACCCAGTACTTC,CASNQPGQDQETQYF
TRBV20-1,-,TRBJ1-6,few,TGCAGTGCTAGAGTTAGAAGGGGCTCGCATAATTCACCCCTCCACTTT,CSARVRRGSHNSPLHF
TRBV5-1,TRBD1,TRBJ2-2,-,TGCGCCAGCAGCTTCCGGGGACAGGGTTCGACCGGGGAGCTGTTTTTT,CASSFRGQGSTGELFF
TRBV6-2/TRBV6-3,-,TRBJ2-1,-,TGTGCCAGCAGTTACTCGATACGGGCGGGGGCTGACAATGAGCAGTTCTTC,CASSYSIRAGADNEQFF
TRBV4-2,-,TRBJ1-5,few,TGTGCCAGCAGCCAAGATCTTGGCAGGCGCAATCAGCCCCAGCATTTT,CASSQDLGRRNQPQHF
TRBV27,TRBD2,TRBJ2-7,-,TGTGCCAGCGGGAGGGCCGGGAATTACGAGCAGTACTTC,CASGRAGNYEQYF
TRBV4-3,TRBD1,TRBJ1-2,-,TGCGCCAGCAGCCAAATAACAGGGGTTGGTGGCTACACCTTC,CASSQITGVGGYTF
TRBV20-1,TRBD2,TRBJ2-3,many,TGCAGTGCTAGAGATCTGAGAGCGGGAGAAGATACGCAGTATTTT,CSARDLRAGEDTQYF
TRBV4-1,-,TRBJ1-5,many,TGCGCCAGCAGCCAAGGCTATAGAAGGGGTCGTCAGCCCCAGCATTTT,CASSQGYRRGRQPQHF
TRBV6-1,TRBD1,TRBJ2-7,-,TGTGCCAGCAGGCGCCGGGACAGGGACTACGAGCAGTACTTC,CASRRRDRDYEQYF
TRBV6-5,TRBD1,TRBJ2-3,many,TGTGCCAGCAGTTACCTAAGGGGGCCCACAGATACGCAGTATTTT,CASSYLRGPTDTQYF
TRBV4-3,TRBD1,TRBJ2-1,few,TGCGCCAGCAGCCAGGGACAGGGAAACAATGAGCAGTTCTTC,CASSQGQGNNEQFF
TRBV28,-,TRBJ1-5,-,TGTGCCAGCAGTCCCCTTCGGGACGCCCCTCAGCCCCAGCATTTT,CASSPLRDAPQPQHF
TRBV7-2,-,TRBJ1-5,many,TGTGCCAGCAGCCTGTTCCCGGAGAGTAATCAGCCCCAGCATTTT,CASSLFPESNQPQHF
TRBV6-2/TRBV6-3,TRBD1,TRBJ2-3,-,TGTGCCAGCAGAACGACAGGGCCGCATACGCAGTATTTT,CASRTTGPHTQYF
TRBV4-2,-,TRBJ2-4,few,TGTGCCAGCAGCCAAGATGGTTCGGGGGTGTGGAACATTCAGTACTTC,CASSQDGSGVWNIQYF
TRBV29-1,TRBD1,TRBJ2-3,many,TGCAGCCATCCTTCTGGACAGGGTAGCCCAGATACGCAGTATTTT,CSHPSGQGSPDTQYF
TRBV27,TRBD1,TRBJ1-1,many,TGTGCCAGCAGTTCCCCATCCCTCGGACAGGGCGGAAAGGAAGCTTTCTTT,CASSSPSLGQGGKEAFF
TRBV20-1,TRBD2,TRBJ2-1,many,TGCAGTGCTAGAGGCAAGGGACTAGCGGCCCGGGGGGGTGAGCAGTTCTTC,CSARGKGLAARGGEQFF
TRBV29-1,TRBD1,TRBJ1-2,many,TGCAGCGAAGGACAGGCTGGGTCCGGGGCTCTCACCTTC,CSEGQAGSGALTF